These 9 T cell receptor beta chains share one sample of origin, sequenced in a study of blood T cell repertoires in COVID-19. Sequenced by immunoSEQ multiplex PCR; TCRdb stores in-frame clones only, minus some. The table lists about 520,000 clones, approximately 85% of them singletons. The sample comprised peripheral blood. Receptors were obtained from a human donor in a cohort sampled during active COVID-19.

The CDR3 DNA follows: TGTGCCAGCAGTTTACGGGGTACCTACGAGCAGTACTTC. This sequence encodes CASSLRGTYEQYF. This rearrangement joins TRBV28 to TRBJ2-7; maybe TRBD2 (5 bases). V was clipped by 2 bases and J by 2 bases, with 7 bases between them. Germline V gives CDR1 MDHEN, CDR2 SYDVKM. The CDR3 is 13 residues long. The entire variable domain, with the rest obtained from reference TRBV28 and TRBJ2-7, is as follows: DVKVTQSSRYLVKRTGEKVFLECVQDMDHENMFWYRQDPGLGLRLIYFSYDVKMKEKGDIPEGYSVSREKKERFSLILESASTNQTSMYLCASSLRGTYEQYFGPGTRLTVT.

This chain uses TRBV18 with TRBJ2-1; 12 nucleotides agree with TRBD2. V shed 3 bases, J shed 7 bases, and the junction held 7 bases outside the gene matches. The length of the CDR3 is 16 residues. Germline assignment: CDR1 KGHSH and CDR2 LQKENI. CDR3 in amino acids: CASSPKPGLAGNEQFF. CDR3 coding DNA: TGTGCCAGCTCACCGAAGCCTGGACTAGCGGGAAATGAGCAGTTCTTC.

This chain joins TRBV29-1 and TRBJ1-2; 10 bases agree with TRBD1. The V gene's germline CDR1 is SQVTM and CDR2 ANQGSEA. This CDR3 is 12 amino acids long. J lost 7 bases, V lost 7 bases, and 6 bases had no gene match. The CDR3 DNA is TGCAGCGCCCCGGGGACAGGGGCTGGCTACACCTTC. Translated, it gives CSAPGTGAGYTF.

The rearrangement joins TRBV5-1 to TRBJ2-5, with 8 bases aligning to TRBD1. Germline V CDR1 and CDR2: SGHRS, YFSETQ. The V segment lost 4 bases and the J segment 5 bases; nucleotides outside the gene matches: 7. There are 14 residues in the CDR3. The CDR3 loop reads CASSQDRVGETQYF. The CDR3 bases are TGCGCCAGCAGCCAGGACAGGGTAGGGGAGACCCAGTACTTC.

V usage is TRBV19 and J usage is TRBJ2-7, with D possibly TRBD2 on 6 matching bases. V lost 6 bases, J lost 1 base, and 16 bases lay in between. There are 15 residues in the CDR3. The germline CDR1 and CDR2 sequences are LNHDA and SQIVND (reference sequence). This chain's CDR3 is CASREVAGPSYEQYF. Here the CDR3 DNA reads TGTGCCAGTAGGGAGGTTGCGGGGCCATCCTACGAGCAGTACTTC.

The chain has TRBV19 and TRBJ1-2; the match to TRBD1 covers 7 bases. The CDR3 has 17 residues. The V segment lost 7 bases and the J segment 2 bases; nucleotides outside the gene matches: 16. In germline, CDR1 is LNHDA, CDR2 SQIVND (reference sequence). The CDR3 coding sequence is TGTGCCAGTACTCACCGCGGGAAGGGGGCTCCGAACTATGGCTACACCTTC. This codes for CASTHRGKGAPNYGYTF.

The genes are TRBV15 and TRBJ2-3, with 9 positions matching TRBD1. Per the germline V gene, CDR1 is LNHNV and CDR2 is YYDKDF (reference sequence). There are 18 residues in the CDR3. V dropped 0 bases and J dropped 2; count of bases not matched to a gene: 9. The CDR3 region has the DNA TGTGCCACCAGCAGAGATAATCTGGGGACAGGGCTCACAGATACGCAGTATTTT. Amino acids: CATSRDNLGTGLTDTQYF.

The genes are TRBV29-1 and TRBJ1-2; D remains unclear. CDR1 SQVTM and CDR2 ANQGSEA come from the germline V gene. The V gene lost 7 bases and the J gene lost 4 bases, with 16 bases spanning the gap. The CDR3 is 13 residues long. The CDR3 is CSALSRDTYGYTF. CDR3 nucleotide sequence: TGCAGCGCACTTTCCCGGGATACCTATGGCTACACCTTC.

The CDR3 loop reads CASSQDESGSTEAFF. The CDR3 DNA reads TGCGCCAGCAGCCAAGATGAAAGTGGCAGCACTGAAGCTTTCTTT. This rearrangement joins TRBV4-1 to TRBJ1-1; D unresolved. V shed 0 bases and J shed 4 bases, with 12 bases lying between them. This CDR3 contains 15 residues. CDR1 MGHRA and CDR2 YSYEKL come from the germline V gene.